The 24 T cell receptor beta chains reported below all come from one sample, sequenced in a study of T cells after yellow fever vaccination. TCRdb reprocessed the 5' RACE reads with MiXCR, giving one entry per CDR3 protein. The table has about 69,000 distinct CDR3 sequences, 5% to 6.5% seen once; the top ten hold less than 2.5%. Source: CD4+ T cells sorted from PBMCs, taken roughly 15 days after the first yellow fever vaccination. The receptors here all came from a man between 18 and 29 years old who received the YFV17D yellow fever vaccine.

The rearrangement uses TRBV18 and TRBJ2-1; the D is unclear. Trimming pared 3 bases from V and 6 bases from J, leaving 12 bases between. The CDR3 is 14 amino acids. Germline values: CDR1 KGHSH, CDR2 LQKENI. In nucleotides, the CDR3 is TGTGCCAGCTCACCGGTTTCCGAGTCCAATGAGCAGTTCTTC. This translates into CASSPVSESNEQFF.

This clonotype was seen repeatedly, ten times or more. The chain joins TRBV7-2 to TRBJ1-2; 7 nucleotides match TRBD1. Trimming at V came to 0 bases and at J to 1 base, leaving 5 bases not matched to a gene. The germline CDR1 and CDR2 sequences are SGHTA and FQGNSA. The CDR3 totals 16 residues. CDR3 coding DNA: TGTGCCAGCAGCTTAGCTTACAGGGGCAATAACTATGGCTACACCTTC. It translates to CASSLAYRGNNYGYTF.

About this clonotype itself: With a much larger clone just one base away, this may be a read error. The chain is built from TRBV12-3 or TRBV12-4 and TRBJ2-1, with 9 bases identical to TRBD1. The CDR3 covers 18 residues. CDR3 protein: CASTLGGLGQGPYNEQFF. CDR3 sequence (DNA): TGTGCCAGCACTTTAGGTGGGTTGGGACAGGGCCCCTACAATGAGCAGTTCTTC.

This sequence joins TRBV6-5 and TRBJ1-6; no definite D call. The germline V gene has CDR1 MNHEY and CDR2 SVGAGI. This CDR3 is 15 amino acids long. V shed 7 bases and J shed 7 bases, with 17 bases lying between them. The CDR3 region has the DNA TGTGCCAGCAACCCGACGGCCCGTTGGAATTCACCCCTCCACTTT. The encoded protein is CASNPTARWNSPLHF.

The CDR3 nucleotides read TGTGCCAGCCACGGGGGTGGGGCAGGACTTACTTACGAGCAGTACGTC. Its protein product is CASHGGGAGLTYEQYV. The chain has TRBV7-3 and TRBJ2-7, with D possibly being TRBD2 (6 bases). Trimming took 8 bases from V and 4 from J, leaving 24 bases between them. Per the germline V gene, CDR1 is SGHTA and CDR2 is FQGTGA. The CDR3 is made up of 16 amino acids.

This clonotype was detected many times. The chain employs TRBV20-1 and TRBJ2-5, with TRBD2 as a possible D gene (6 bases). This CDR3 is 13 amino acids long. Looked up from germline, CDR1 is DFQATT and CDR2 is SNEGSKA (reference sequence). The V gene lost 6 bases and the J gene lost 2 bases, with 13 bases spanning the gap. The CDR3 DNA follows: TGCAGTGCCGGGGCCCGGGGGCAAGAGACCCAGTACTTC. This encodes CSAGARGQETQYF.

This clonotype was seen many times. The rearrangement uses TRBV7-2 and TRBJ2-1, with TRBD2 identical over 7 bases. Trimming took 5 bases from V and 13 from J; bases not matched to a gene: 11. This CDR3 has 13 amino acids. In germline, CDR1 is SGHTA, CDR2 FQGNSA. The CDR3 spells CASSLGGRAAQFF. The CDR3 DNA is TGTGCCAGCAGCCTCGGGGGGAGGGCAGCACAGTTCTTC.

The table lists this clonotype with many counts. The chain has TRBV25-1 and TRBJ2-2; no clear D. The CDR3 spans 14 residues. V lost 5 bases and J 5 bases, leaving 12 bases between the germline ends. CDR1 is MGHDK and CDR2 is SYGVNS in the germline V gene. The CDR3 DNA sequence: TGTGCCAGCAGTTCCGCCTCGAGGACCGGGGAGCTGTTTTTT. Translation: CASSSASRTGELFF.

This clonotype appeared many times. This chain uses TRBV4-3 with TRBJ2-5, with TRBD1 identical over 7 bases. Germline loops: CDR1 LGHNA, CDR2 YSLEER. This CDR3 spans 14 amino acids. V shed 3 bases and J 0 bases; nucleotides not matched to a gene: 1. In DNA, the CDR3 is TGCGCCAGCAGCCAGGGACAGTACCAAGAGACCCAGTACTTC. Translated, it gives CASSQGQYQETQYF.

This clonotype has a count of ten or more. The chain combines TRBV5-1 with TRBJ2-3; D gene ambiguous. This CDR3 has 11 amino acids. Trimming removed 4 bases at V and 4 bases at J, with 4 bases between. Per the germline V gene, CDR1 is SGHRS and CDR2 is YFSETQ. CDR3 DNA sequence: TGCGCCAGCAGCGTCTCAGATACGCAGTATTTT. This codes for CASSVSDTQYF.

This clonotype has a handful of counts. The chain has TRBV18 and TRBJ1-2, with a possible D match to TRBD1 (5 bases). Germline V CDR1 and CDR2: KGHSH, LQKENI. The CDR3 runs to 14 residues. V dropped 5 bases and J dropped 0 bases, with 10 bases sitting between them. The CDR3 spells CASSSDRANYGYTF. CDR3 DNA sequence: TGTGCCAGCTCATCCGACAGAGCTAACTATGGCTACACCTTC.

This clonotype was detected many times. The chain has TRBV7-9 and TRBJ2-3; D might be TRBD2 (7 bases). Trimming took off 3 bases at V and 5 bases at J, with 12 bases between the two ends. In germline, CDR1 is SEHNR, CDR2 FQNEAQ (reference sequence). The CDR3 is made up of 14 amino acids. This chain's CDR3 is CASSFFGGQDTQYF. The DNA of the CDR3 is TGTGCCAGCAGCTTTTTCGGGGGGCAAGATACGCAGTATTTT.

This clonotype has a count of ten or more. The rearrangement uses TRBV12-3 or TRBV12-4 and TRBJ1-5; possibly TRBD1 for D (5 bases). Trimming cost V 3 bases and J 3 bases, with 9 bases left between them. The CDR3 spans 14 residues. The CDR3 region is CASSFGGVNQPQHF. As DNA, the CDR3 is TGTGCCAGCAGTTTCGGGGGAGTCAATCAGCCCCAGCATTTT.

This clonotype was observed many times. One end of the junction does not line up with germline, which may come from a read error. The chain recombines TRBV15 with TRBJ1-4, with TRBD1 matching over 8 bases. The CDR3 consists of 16 residues. In germline, CDR1 is LNHNV, CDR2 YYDKDF (reference sequence). The CDR3 protein is CATSGDRGSLNEKLFF. The CDR3 coding sequence is TGTGCCACCAGCGGAGACAGGGGCTCCCTTAATGAAAAACTGTTTTTT.

This clonotype has a count of ten or more. The chain recombines TRBV19 with TRBJ2-5, with 7 bases lining up with TRBD2. The CDR3 consists of 15 residues. CDR1 and CDR2 (germline): LNHDA, SQIVND (reference sequence). The J segment lost 2 bases and the V segment lost 5 bases, leaving 8 bases of the junction unmatched. This CDR3 reads CASSFRTSLQETQYF. The DNA of the CDR3 is TGTGCCAGTAGTTTTCGGACTAGTCTGCAAGAGACCCAGTACTTC.

Ten or more counts support this clonotype. The rearrangement links TRBV7-3 to TRBJ1-2; D might be TRBD1 (6 bases). Germline V gene data show CDR1 as SGHTA and CDR2 as FQGTGA. V gave up 5 bases and J gave up 1 base, with 14 bases separating them. CDR3 length: 15 residues. CDR3 in amino acids: CASSEGGVVNYGYTF. The CDR3 region has the DNA TGTGCCAGCAGCGAAGGGGGGGTGGTTAACTATGGCTACACCTTC.

Many counts were recorded for this clonotype. The chain joins TRBV5-1 to TRBJ2-5; D uncertain. CDR1 and CDR2 from the germline V gene are SGHRS and YFSETQ. This CDR3 has 14 amino acids. Trimming shortened V by 3 bases and J by 5 bases, and 14 bases separated the two germline ends. The CDR3 is CASSSRTRRETQYF. The CDR3 nucleotides are TGCGCCAGCAGCTCCCGGACCCGGCGGGAGACCCAGTACTTC.

The table lists this clonotype with many counts. CDR3 sequence (DNA): TGTGCCAGCAGCTCATCTAATTACGAGCAGTACTTC. Translation: CASSSSNYEQYF. V usage is TRBV7-8 and J usage is TRBJ2-7; no clear D. V dropped 4 bases and J dropped 4 bases, with 8 bases sitting between them. This CDR3 has 12 residues. Per germline, CDR1 SGHVS and CDR2 FQNEAQ.

This clonotype showed up many times. The chain has TRBV5-1 and TRBJ2-1; 7 nucleotides align to TRBD2. Trimming took 4 bases from V and 5 from J; bases not matched to a gene: 9. There are 15 residues in the CDR3. Germline-derived CDR1 and CDR2 are SGHRS and YFSETQ. The CDR3 here is CASSLLGGVHNEQFF. CDR3 DNA: TGCGCCAGCAGCCTTCTGGGGGGGGTCCACAATGAGCAGTTCTTC.

This clonotype was counted ten times or more. The chain is built from TRBV20-1 and TRBJ1-2; D may be TRBD1 (6 bases). Germline loops: CDR1 DFQATT, CDR2 SNEGSKA (reference sequence). The CDR3 runs to 15 residues. Trimming shortened V by 6 bases and J by 3 bases, and 20 bases separated the two germline ends. CDR3 in amino acids: CSAGGERPSYYGYTF. The CDR3 DNA sequence: TGCAGTGCAGGGGGGGAGCGCCCGTCGTACTATGGCTACACCTTC.

Sample share makes this clonotype medium-sized. V is TRBV9 and J is TRBJ2-5, with TRBD1 identical over 8 bases. This CDR3 has 16 residues. Trimming removed 0 bases from V and 5 bases from J; junction bases left unmatched: 9. From germline, CDR1 is SGDLS and CDR2 YYNGEE. The CDR3 sequence: CASSVASQGAGETQYF. CDR3 nucleotides: TGTGCCAGCAGCGTAGCTTCCCAGGGGGCGGGGGAGACCCAGTACTTC.

This clonotype was counted ten times or more. The chain is built from TRBV9 and TRBJ2-1; 8 positions match TRBD2. The germline V gene encodes CDR1 SGDLS and CDR2 YYNGEE. Trimming cost V 4 bases and J 0 bases; bases outside gene matches: 9. The CDR3 loop spans 17 amino acids. The CDR3 here is CASSMRSGTSSYNEQFF. CDR3 nucleotides: TGTGCCAGCAGCATGCGGTCCGGGACTAGCTCCTACAATGAGCAGTTCTTC. Full variable domain (rest looked up from reference TRBV9 and TRBJ2-1): DSGVTQTPKHLITATGQRVTLRCSPRSGDLSVYWYQQSLDQGLQFLIQYYNGEERAKGNILERFSAQQFPDLHSELNLSSLELGDSALYFCASSMRSGTSSYNEQFFGPGTRLTVL.

This clonotype was detected ten times or more. The chain links TRBV12-3 or TRBV12-4 to TRBJ1-1; maybe TRBD1 (5 bases). This CDR3 is built from 12 residues. With 3 bases removed from V and 6 bases from J, the gap between germline ends came to 8 bases. The CDR3 DNA reads as TGTGCCAGCAGTTTTTCGGGGCCTGAAGCTTTCTTT. This sequence encodes CASSFSGPEAFF.

The sample holds many counts of this clonotype. The chain combines TRBV6-2 or TRBV6-3 with TRBJ1-1, with D perhaps TRBD1 (6 bases). The CDR3 is 13 residues long. Looked up from germline, CDR1 is MNHEY and CDR2 is SVGEGT. V shed 6 bases and J shed 0 bases, with 8 bases lying between them. CDR3 region: CASRGTLNTEAFF. In DNA form, the CDR3 reads TGTGCCAGCAGGGGGACACTGAACACTGAAGCTTTCTTT.